This TCR beta chain was sequenced in a study of control samples from healthy donors and cancer patients. The ends were cut back, 6 bases at V and 0 bases at J, with 9 bases in the middle. This CDR3 is 13 amino acids long. The germline gives CDR1 SGHRS, CDR2 YFSETQ. Using immunoSEQ multiplex PCR, the repertoire was profiled, and TCRdb retains in-frame clones only, with some absent. The sample consists of approximately 140,000 clones, roughly 90% of them appearing once. The V and J genes are TRBV5-1 and TRBJ2-5; D not resolved. The origin of this receptor is a man in his fifties or sixties with head and neck cancer. Sequences were obtained from PBMCs. The DNA for the CDR3 is TGCGCCAGCAAGGAATCCTACCAAGAGACCCAGTACTTC. Translated, it gives CASKESYQETQYF.